This TCR beta chain was profiled in a study of T cells after yellow fever vaccination (dated by TCRdb to the late 2010s). For the study in its entirety: The SMART-Seq v4 Ultra Low Input RNA kit was used to prepare libraries from fractions with low cell numbers. Bulk TCR alpha and beta repertoires were sequenced longitudinally to track T-cell clones before and after primary and booster YFV17D yellow fever vaccination. The cohort comprised two healthy male donors, one aged 18 to 29 and one aged 30 to 40 years. Blood samples were taken at several timepoints before and after primary and secondary immunization, and bulk PBMC replicates and cell subsets were isolated.

The germline V gene encodes CDR1 MNHNS and CDR2 SASEGT. V loses 3 bases, J loses 0 bases, and the germline ends lie 15 bases apart. Reading from cysteine to phenylalanine, the CDR3 counts 16 amino acids. Only CDR3 DNA is held: 48 bases, read in frame from base 1. Of note for this clonotype: This receptor's antigen is unknown. No per-base quality is available; no much larger clone lies one base away.

The treatment or condition label here, explained by the study, means: live attenuated yellow fever vaccine strain. Two biological replicates of bulk PBMCs were collected at each blood-draw timepoint. PBMCs were isolated from peripheral blood using a standard Ficoll-Paque protocol. RNA was extracted with TriZol from bulk PBMCs, CD4 and CD8 fractions, and dextramer-positive and dextramer-negative fractions. Summary of the overall study and its limitations: Because the study included only a couple of donors, the extent to which the findings can be generalized is limited. A small share of clonotypes occurred in both CD4 and CD8 compartments, likely arising from convergent recombination. Compared with the primary T-cell response, the secondary T-cell response was faster but weaker, reaching its peak on day 5 rather than on day 15. Computational filtering was needed because FACS-sorted repertoires could contain abundant contaminating clonotypes from the bulk population. Most clones expanded after primary vaccination were re-detected after the booster (almost 97% of CD4 and roughly 87% of CD8), suggesting broad memory maintenance.

The sequencer was an Illumina NovaSeq 6000. TCR cDNA was synthesized by 5'RACE template switching, through which a universal primer site and unique molecular identifiers were introduced. Priming of cDNA synthesis was performed from both the TCR alpha and TCR beta constant segments. Library amplification involved two PCR steps, and the second step added sample barcodes and sequencing adapters. Sequencing of libraries was done on Illumina HiSeq 2500 (2x100 bp) or NovaSeq (2x150 bp). The authors' pipeline ran thus. MIGEC was used to demultiplex reads and collapse the reads into UMI consensus sequences, and MiXCR was used for V(D)J alignment. Vaccine-responding clonotypes were defined with edgeR using replicate PBMC samples, requiring FDR below 0.01 and a log2 fold change above 5 up to day 15. CD4 or CD8 identity was assigned to each bulk clonotype according to whether the clonotype was present at higher abundance in the sequenced CD4 repertoire or the sequenced CD8 repertoire. TCRdb itself trimmed the public reads at Q25 with fastp, ran MiXCR and retained productive beta chains. CDR3 protein duplicates are merged, each entry listing the most common genes and DNA. The V and J calls come from TCRdb's annotation, not from the publication. The sample includes about 320,000 distinct CDR3 sequences, with around 4.4% observed a single time. 15% to 20% of the sample is in the top ten clones.

The V and J segments used are TRBV6-1 and TRBJ2-7, with no reliable assignment of the D segment. The sample here was PBMCs, taken 15 days after the yellow fever booster vaccination. The receptor's source is a man between 18 and 35 years old who received the YFV17D yellow fever vaccine. The DNA sequence is as follows: TGTGCCAGCAGTGACCCTTGGCCTCTTATCTCCTACGAGCAGTACTTC. It specifies CASSDPWPLISYEQYF.